This T cell receptor (beta chain) comes out of a study of T cell changes during pregnancy in multiple sclerosis. This CDR3 is built from 15 residues. Unmatched junction bases numbered 6, after V lost 6 bases and J lost 2 bases. Germline V gives CDR1 SNHLY, CDR2 FYNNEI. Assay used: immunoSEQ multiplex PCR; TCRdb lists only in-frame clones, some missing. The table shows approximately 40,000 clones, with around 90% occurring only once. The input for sequencing was CD4+ T cells from peripheral blood mononuclear cells, taken after pregnancy. The chain uses TRBV2 and TRBJ2-5; TRBD2 matches at 10 bases. The sequence was collected from a female donor in good health, enrolled as a control in a pregnancy study. In nucleotides, the CDR3 is TGTGCCAGCAGGAGACTAGCGGGTTGGCAAGAGACCCAGTACTTC. It is translated as CASRRLAGWQETQYF. Combining the CDR3 with reference TRBV2 and TRBJ2-5 gives the whole variable domain EPEVTQTPSHQVTQMGQEVILRCVPISNHLYFYWYRQILGQKVEFLVSFYNNEISEKSEIFDDQFSVERPDGSNFTLKIRSTKLEDSAMYFCASRRLAGWQETQYFGPGTRLLVL.